Reported below is one TCR beta chain. The data stem from a study of blood T cell repertoires in COVID-19. As processed by the authors: Using reference gene primer amplification, nucleated cell counts were estimated. Assay: immunoSEQ multiplex PCR; the TCRdb copy retains only in-frame clones and omits some. From that table come the V and J calls and clone size; the DNA was used to work out D and trimming. This sample has over 200,000 clones, with more than 80% found just once. V lost 2 bases and J lost 0; bases outside the gene matches: 13. Germline-derived CDR1 and CDR2 are KGHSH and LQKENI. The CDR3 loop spans 19 amino acids.

This chain links TRBV18 with TRBJ1-5; 7 bases are a match to TRBD1. The sequence was collected from a woman of 80 years or more with COVID-19, enrolled during active disease. Source material: peripheral blood. The CDR3 nucleotides read TGTGCCAGCTCACCAAAGTACGGCGGGACAGTCAATAGCAATCAGCCCCAGCATTTT. The encoded protein is CASSPKYGGTVNSNQPQHF.